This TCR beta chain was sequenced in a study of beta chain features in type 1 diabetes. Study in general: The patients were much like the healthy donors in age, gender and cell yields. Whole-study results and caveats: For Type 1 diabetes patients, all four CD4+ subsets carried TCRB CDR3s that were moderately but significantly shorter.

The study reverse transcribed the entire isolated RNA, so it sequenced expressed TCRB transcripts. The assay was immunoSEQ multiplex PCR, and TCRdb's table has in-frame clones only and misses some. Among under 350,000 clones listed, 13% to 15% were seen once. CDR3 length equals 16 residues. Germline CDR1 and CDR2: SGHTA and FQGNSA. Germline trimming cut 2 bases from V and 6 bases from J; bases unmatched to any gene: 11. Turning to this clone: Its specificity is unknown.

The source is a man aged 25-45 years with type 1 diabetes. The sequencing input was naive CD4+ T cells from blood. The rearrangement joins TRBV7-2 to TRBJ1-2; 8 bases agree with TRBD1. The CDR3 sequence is CASSLFLTGGMNGYTF. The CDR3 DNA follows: TGTGCCAGCAGCTTATTTCTAACAGGGGGTATGAATGGCTACACCTTC. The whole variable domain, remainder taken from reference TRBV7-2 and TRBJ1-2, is GAGVSQSPSNKVTEKGKDVELRCDPISGHTALYWYRQSLGQGLEFLIYFQGNSAPDKSGLPSDRFSAERTGGSVSTLTIQRTQQEDSAVYLCASSLFLTGGMNGYTFGSGTRLTVV.